This T cell receptor beta chain was identified in a study of blood T cell repertoires in COVID-19. Study details: Acute and convalescent COVID-19 samples came from the United States, Italy and Spain. PBMCs, B-cell-depleted T cells, or T cells were the source of the cDNA or gDNA that made up the material.

In the authors' workflow: Estimates of nucleated cell counts were drawn from the amplification of reference gene primers. Libraries were prepared by immunoSEQ multiplex PCR; TCRdb keeps only in-frame clonotypes and omits some of them. That table gives V, J and clone size, and the DNA gave D and trimming. In the table there are a few hundred thousand clones, more than 75% of which are singletons. The CDR3 is 15 amino acids. V was clipped by 3 bases and J by 4 bases, with 18 bases between them. Per the germline V gene, CDR1 is SQVTM and CDR2 is ANQGSEA. Sequencing was carried out using peripheral blood. The TCR sequence derives from a man of 80 years or more with acute or convalescent COVID-19. The V call is TRBV29-1, the J call TRBJ1-1, with D unclear. The CDR3 sequence is CSVDGRLNWGTEAFF. CDR3 in DNA: TGCAGCGTTGACGGGAGATTGAACTGGGGCACTGAAGCTTTCTTT.